The 30 T cell receptor beta chains presented below share a single source sample, sequenced in a study of T cell responses to AZD1222 COVID-19 vaccine. The table came from immunoSEQ multiplex PCR; TCRdb's copy has only in-frame clones and leaves some out. The table has 95,000 to 150,000 clones, 80% to 95% seen once; the top ten hold 6% to 9%. The sequencing here drew on peripheral blood, taken 28 days after the second AZD1222 dose. Receptor source: an adult who received the AZD1222 COVID-19 vaccine.

V gene TRBV7-9 combines with J gene TRBJ1-5; D uncertain. The V and J ends lost 1 base and 0 bases respectively, with 10 bases between them. Germline loops: CDR1 SEHNR, CDR2 FQNEAQ (reference sequence). The CDR3 is 16 amino acids. The CDR3 reads CASSLVGSDSNQPQHF. Written as DNA, the CDR3 is TGTGCCAGCAGCTTAGTTGGATCGGATAGCAATCAGCCCCAGCATTTT.

CDR3 sequence reads: CSEGFQRGTQYF. CDR3 sequence (DNA): TGCAGCGAGGGGTTTCAAAGGGGGACGCAGTATTTT. The chain uses TRBV29-1 and TRBJ2-3; tentatively, D is TRBD1 (6 bases). Trimming pared 7 bases from V and 9 bases from J, leaving 17 bases between. CDR1 is SQVTM and CDR2 is ANQGSEA in the germline V gene. This CDR3 contains 12 residues.

The chain couples TRBV7-2 to TRBJ2-7, with a tentative D call TRBD2 (6 bases). With 4 bases removed from V and 6 bases from J, the gap between germline ends came to 10 bases. The CDR3 covers 12 residues. Germline values: CDR1 SGHTA, CDR2 FQGNSA. The CDR3 spells CASSSGLSEQYF. CDR3 nucleotide sequence: TGTGCCAGCAGCTCTGGACTATCCGAGCAGTACTTC.

The chain joins TRBV7-2 to TRBJ1-5, with 8 bases matching TRBD1. CDR3 length: 13 amino acids. Per the germline V gene, CDR1 is SGHTA and CDR2 is FQGNSA. V gave up 5 bases and J gave up 9 bases; unmatched junction bases: 6. The CDR3 spells CASSGQGGSPQHF. The CDR3 DNA follows: TGTGCCAGCAGCGGACAGGGAGGATCGCCCCAGCATTTT.

The gene calls are TRBV2 and TRBJ2-1; tentatively, D is TRBD2 (5 bases). Between the trimmed V and J ends, which lost 6 bases and 6 bases, there was a span of 12 bases. CDR3 size: 13 residues. CDR1 and CDR2 (germline): SNHLY, FYNNEI. The CDR3 nucleotides are TGTGCCAGCAGGGACTTTGGGCCCAATGAGCAGTTCTTC. Amino acids: CASRDFGPNEQFF.

The chain carries TRBV7-9 and TRBJ1-1; D is ambiguous. V was shortened by 4 bases and J by 3 bases, with 12 bases between the two germline ends. Germline CDR1 and CDR2: SEHNR and FQNEAQ (reference sequence). There are 14 residues in the CDR3. CDR3 region: CASSSFSGDTEAFF. CDR3 DNA: TGTGCCAGCAGCTCCTTTTCTGGTGACACTGAAGCTTTCTTT.

The chain recombines TRBV7-8 with TRBJ1-1, with D tentatively TRBD1 (6 bases). CDR3 length equals 14 residues. Germline CDR1 and CDR2: SGHVS and FQNEAQ. V dropped 4 bases and J dropped 1 base, with 10 bases sitting between them. CDR3 nucleotides: TGTGCCAGCAGCTACCAGGACAGGAACACTGAAGCTTTCTTT. This codes for CASSYQDRNTEAFF.

The rearrangement joins TRBV5-1 to TRBJ1-1; D is unresolved. CDR1 is SGHRS, CDR2 YFSETQ, per germline. Trimming pared 4 bases from V and 1 base from J, leaving 8 bases between. The CDR3 contains 13 residues. The CDR3 protein is CASSVDGNTEAFF. As DNA, the CDR3 is TGCGCCAGCAGCGTGGACGGGAACACTGAAGCTTTCTTT.

This clone is a singleton in its sample. The chain has TRBV5-1 and TRBJ1-1; D might be TRBD1 (6 bases). The CDR3 is 14 amino acids. Deletions cut 2 bases from V and 1 base from J, with 9 bases between. Germline assignment: CDR1 SGHRS and CDR2 YFSETQ. In DNA form, the CDR3 reads TGCGCCAGCAGCTTCACGGGACAGAACACTGAAGCTTTCTTT. It translates to CASSFTGQNTEAFF.

V is TRBV6-1 and J is TRBJ1-3, with TRBD1 matching over 7 bases. Germline V gene lookup returns CDR1 MNHNS and CDR2 SASEGT. The CDR3 loop spans 16 amino acids. V lost 4 bases to trimming and J lost 4 bases; unmatched junction nucleotides: 10. CDR3 DNA: TGTGCCAGCAGTGTTCTGGGACAGATTAGAGGAAACACCATATATTTT. This sequence encodes CASSVLGQIRGNTIYF.

This clone showed up just once. This chain links TRBV19 with TRBJ2-5; 10 nucleotides align to TRBD2. The CDR3 spans 14 residues. With V trimmed by 4 bases and J by 5 bases, 4 bases remained unmatched. Germline V gene lookup returns CDR1 LNHDA and CDR2 SQIVND (reference sequence). CDR3 sequence reads: CASSKREGRETQYF. The DNA for the CDR3 is TGTGCCAGTAGTAAGCGGGAGGGCCGGGAGACCCAGTACTTC.

V is TRBV4-2 and J is TRBJ1-4, with TRBD1 identical over 10 bases. Trimming at V came to 3 bases and at J to 7 bases, leaving 8 bases not matched to a gene. From germline, CDR1 is LGHNA and CDR2 YNFKEQ. The CDR3 is 16 amino acids. The CDR3 spells CASSQQWTGGGEKLFF. The DNA of the CDR3 is TGTGCCAGCAGCCAGCAATGGACAGGGGGGGGTGAAAAACTGTTTTTT.

The chain carries TRBV18 and TRBJ2-7, with D maybe TRBD2 (5 bases). The CDR3 consists of 13 residues. The ends were cut back, 2 bases at V and 5 bases at J, with 10 bases in the middle. Looked up from germline, CDR1 is KGHSH and CDR2 is LQKENI. CDR3 region: CASSPGQEDEQYF. CDR3 DNA: TGTGCCAGCTCACCAGGGCAGGAGGACGAGCAGTACTTC.

This chain uses TRBV9 with TRBJ2-3; perhaps TRBD2 as D (6 bases). The CDR3 is 17 amino acids. With 4 bases removed from V and 0 bases from J, the gap between germline ends came to 18 bases. Germline values: CDR1 SGDLS, CDR2 YYNGEE. For the CDR3, the DNA is TGTGCCAGCAGCTCAAGGCTTAGCGGAACTAGCACAGATACGCAGTATTTT. This codes for CASSSRLSGTSTDTQYF.

This clone was seen just once. The rearrangement joins TRBV5-8 to TRBJ1-2; D is unclear. Germline loops: CDR1 SGHTS, CDR2 YDEGEE. The CDR3 sequence is 14 residues long. Trimming removed 4 bases from V and 4 bases from J, with 14 bases in between. Here the CDR3 DNA reads TGTGCCAGCAGCGGGTGGCGGGTCAGCTATGGCTACACCTTC. This sequence encodes CASSGWRVSYGYTF.

V and J are TRBV5-1 and TRBJ2-5, with D maybe TRBD1 (6 bases). V shed 0 bases and J shed 0 bases, with 6 bases lying between them. Per the germline V gene, CDR1 is SGHRS and CDR2 is YFSETQ. CDR3 length: 14 residues. CDR3 loop: CASSLAGDQETQYF. The CDR3 nucleotides read TGCGCCAGCAGCTTGGCAGGGGACCAAGAGACCCAGTACTTC.

This clone was detected only once. The chain links TRBV1 to TRBJ1-3; the D call of TRBD1 is as the table states it, not checked on the DNA. TRBV1 is a pseudogene segment. CDR3 length equals 12 residues. As DNA, the CDR3 is TGCACCATCACAGCACATCCCGACACCATATATTTT. It translates to CTITAHPDTIYF.

Only one count was recorded for this clone. This chain uses TRBV19 with TRBJ1-1, with D perhaps matching TRBD1 (5 bases). The CDR3 consists of 13 residues. Trimming took 7 bases from V and 3 from J, leaving 12 bases between them. The germline V gene encodes CDR1 LNHDA and CDR2 SQIVND (reference sequence). In DNA, the CDR3 is TGTGCCAGTATGGGGGGTTTGTACACTGAAGCTTTCTTT. Translated: CASMGGLYTEAFF.

This clone was recorded once. The CDR3 DNA is TGTGCCAGCAGCGCTCTAGCGGGGGGGCCTAATGAGCAGTTCTTC. Translated, it gives CASSALAGGPNEQFF. V usage is TRBV6-5 and J usage is TRBJ2-1, with 12 bases matching TRBD2. The CDR3 runs 15 residues. V shed 6 bases and J 7 bases; nucleotides not matched to a gene: 7. Germline loops: CDR1 MNHEY, CDR2 SVGAGI.

This clone was observed once. The chain links TRBV4-2 to TRBJ1-2; D might be TRBD1 (6 bases). Trimming cost V 2 bases and J 2 bases, with 15 bases left between them. The CDR3 length is 16 residues. Germline assignment: CDR1 LGHNA and CDR2 YNFKEQ. The CDR3 is CASSQTWGQENYGYTF. DNA for the CDR3: TGTGCCAGCAGCCAAACATGGGGACAAGAAAACTATGGCTACACCTTC.

The J gene is TRBJ1-6, the V gene TRBV11-2; no definite D call. The germline CDR1 and CDR2 sequences are SGHAT and FQNNGV. V was cut by 5 bases and J by 6 bases, with 5 bases left in between. This CDR3 contains 12 residues. The CDR3 loop reads CASSPFNSPLHF. CDR3 nucleotide sequence: TGTGCCAGCAGCCCTTTTAATTCACCCCTCCACTTT.

This clone appeared once. The chain combines TRBV6-6 with TRBJ1-2; no reliable D call. This CDR3 region has 14 residues. Trimming removed 4 bases at V and 5 bases at J, with 14 bases between. Germline V gene sequence: CDR1 MNHNY, CDR2 SVGAGI (reference sequence). The CDR3 sequence is CASSSPVSAYGYTF. The CDR3 DNA reads TGTGCCAGCAGTTCCCCGGTTTCCGCTTATGGCTACACCTTC.

The genes are TRBV2 and TRBJ1-1, with 9 bases aligning to TRBD1. CDR1 and CDR2 (germline): SNHLY, FYNNEI. CDR3 length: 13 amino acids. V was clipped by 8 bases and J by 8 bases; unmatched bases: 9. CDR3 protein: CASLDRGRLEAFF. The CDR3 coding sequence is TGTGCCAGCCTGGACAGGGGACGCTTGGAAGCTTTCTTT.

V gene TRBV7-8 combines with J gene TRBJ1-4; D may be TRBD1 (5 bases). The length of the CDR3 is 14 residues. The germline CDR1 and CDR2 sequences are SGHVS and FQNEAQ. The V end lost 5 bases, the J end lost 8 bases, and 15 bases lay between the germline ends. The CDR3 coding sequence is TGTGCCAGCAGCCTCGGGGCGATGGGGGAAAAACTGTTTTTT. Protein product: CASSLGAMGEKLFF.

The J gene is TRBJ2-2, the V gene TRBV5-4, with 8 bases aligning to TRBD2. CDR1 SGHNT and CDR2 YYREEE come from the germline V gene (reference sequence). The CDR3 is 15 amino acids. Unmatched junction bases numbered 0, after V lost 1 base and J lost 1 base. CDR3 sequence: CASSLTSGNTGELFF. The DNA for the CDR3 is TGTGCCAGCAGCTTGACTAGCGGGAACACCGGGGAGCTGTTTTTT.

The rearrangement links TRBV5-4 to TRBJ1-4, with 9 nucleotides matching TRBD1. Trimming removed 2 bases from V and 8 bases from J; junction bases left unmatched: 4. Germline V gene data show CDR1 as SGHNT and CDR2 as YYREEE (reference sequence). CDR3 length: 14 residues. The CDR3 is CASSLQGAGEKLFF. CDR3 coding DNA: TGTGCCAGCAGCTTACAGGGGGCGGGAGAAAAACTGTTTTTT. Complete variable domain (other parts from reference TRBV5-4 and TRBJ1-4): ETGVTQSPTHLIKTRGQQVTLRCSSQSGHNTVSWYQQALGQGPQFIFQYYREEENGRGNFPPRFSGLQFPNYSSELNVNALELDDSALYLCASSLQGAGEKLFFGSGTQLSVL.

This clone was observed once. The chain carries TRBV5-4 and TRBJ2-3, with D perhaps TRBD2 (5 bases). This CDR3 is built from 14 residues. Germline lookup yields CDR1 SGHNT and CDR2 YYREEE (reference sequence). Trimming removed 1 base from V and 1 base from J, with 7 bases in between. The CDR3, as DNA: TGTGCCAGCAGCTTGATCGGGGGCACAGATACGCAGTATTTT. Protein sequence: CASSLIGGTDTQYF. Filled out from reference TRBV5-4 and TRBJ2-3, the complete variable domain reads ETGVTQSPTHLIKTRGQQVTLRCSSQSGHNTVSWYQQALGQGPQFIFQYYREEENGRGNFPPRFSGLQFPNYSSELNVNALELDDSALYLCASSLIGGTDTQYFGPGTRLTVL.

The genes are TRBV19 and TRBJ1-2; weak D call: TRBD1 (5 bases). CDR3 size: 15 residues. Trimming took 5 bases from V and 4 from J, leaving 17 bases between them. Germline V gene sequence: CDR1 LNHDA, CDR2 SQIVND (reference sequence). The CDR3 DNA reads as TGTGCCAGTAGTTCCCCGGGGGGGAGAGGCTATGGCTACACCTTC. It encodes CASSSPGGRGYGYTF.

The V call is TRBV24-1, the J call TRBJ2-3; D unresolved. The CDR3 is 15 amino acids. Between the trimmed V and J ends, which lost 3 bases and 2 bases, there was a span of 11 bases. Germline assignment: CDR1 KGHDR and CDR2 SFDVKD. CDR3 sequence: CATSDTQTFTDTQYF. The CDR3 nucleotides read TGTGCCACCAGTGATACACAGACTTTCACAGATACGCAGTATTTT.

This sequence joins TRBV18 and TRBJ2-7; D possibly uses TRBD1 or TRBD2 (5 bases each). Germline values: CDR1 KGHSH, CDR2 LQKENI. The CDR3 length is 15 residues. The germline V and J ends were trimmed by 3 bases and 3 bases, with 15 bases remaining between them. CDR3 amino acids: CASSPPGQGHYEQYF. The CDR3 DNA reads as TGTGCCAGCTCACCCCCGGGGCAGGGCCACTACGAGCAGTACTTC.